The 5 T cell receptor beta chains below were found in one sample sequenced in a study of T-cell memory formation after mild COVID-19. TCRdb reprocessed the 5' RACE reads with MiXCR, giving one entry per CDR3 protein. The sample lists 300,000 to 350,000 distinct CDR3 sequences; around 15% were seen once. Sequenced sample: PBMCs or a T cell subset sorted from them (not recorded which). Receptor source: a man aged 18 to 35 who had mild COVID-19 (a few samples of this study predate the infection). Cell type and time point are not known.

The chain recombines TRBV24-1 with TRBJ2-1; 8 bases agree with TRBD2. Trimming at V came to 4 bases and at J to 1 base, leaving 5 bases not matched to a gene. The CDR3 is 16 residues long. Germline V gives CDR1 KGHDR, CDR2 SFDVKD. The CDR3 DNA sequence: TGTGCCACCAGTGACCCAGCGGGGGCGTCCTACAATGAGCAGTTCTTC. This encodes CATSDPAGASYNEQFF.

This rearrangement joins TRBV3-1 to TRBJ2-1, with D possibly being TRBD1 or TRBD2 (6 bases each). Trimming took 3 bases from V and 7 from J, leaving 16 bases between them. CDR1 is LGHDT and CDR2 is YNNKEL in the germline V gene (reference sequence). The CDR3 covers 15 residues. The DNA of the CDR3 is TGTGCCAGCAGCCACCGGGGGCTCAGTGGTAATGAGCAGTTCTTC. It translates to CASSHRGLSGNEQFF.

In its sample, this clonotype was seen a few times. The chain joins TRBV18 to TRBJ1-2; D unresolved. CDR1 and CDR2 from the germline V gene are KGHSH and LQKENI. This CDR3 has 14 amino acids. V lost 0 bases and J lost 8, with 13 bases in between. The CDR3 DNA sequence: TGTGCCAGCTCACCACCGTCGGAAATTAACGGCTACACCTTC. This gives the protein CASSPPSEINGYTF.

This clonotype occurred a few times. The CDR3: CASSRGVDQPQHF. The CDR3 nucleotides read TGTGCCAGCAGTCGGGGCGTTGATCAGCCCCAGCATTTT. V and J are TRBV9 and TRBJ1-5, with D tentatively TRBD1 (5 bases). The CDR3 is 13 amino acids. Germline loops: CDR1 SGDLS, CDR2 YYNGEE. Between the trimmed V and J ends, which lost 5 bases and 5 bases, there was a span of 11 bases.

This clonotype was seen a few times. The rearrangement joins TRBV12-3 or TRBV12-4 to TRBJ1-2; D is unresolved. Deletions cut 0 bases from V and 6 bases from J, with 14 bases between. The length of the CDR3 is 15 residues. The CDR3 loop is CASSLALLSPHGYTF. The DNA of the CDR3 is TGTGCCAGCAGTTTAGCGCTATTGAGTCCCCATGGCTACACCTTC.